This T cell receptor (beta chain) was retrieved from a study of blood T cells in healthy people across ages. This CDR3 has 15 amino acids. Per the germline V gene, CDR1 is MNHEY and CDR2 is SVGEGT. After removal of 7 bases from V and 8 bases from J, the junction contained 8 bases not matched to a gene. For the second PCR, which ran for about 6 to 11 cycles, a sample-barcoded 5' primer and a J-beta primer mix were used. Using its own MiXCR run on the 5' RACE reads, TCRdb lists one record per CDR3 protein. The table lists 920,000 or so distinct CDR3 sequences, over 35% of them singletons, with 15% to 20% in the top ten. Study results and limitations: Per-million-T-cell TCR beta diversity fell roughly linearly with age.

Comments on this clonotype: Its antigen is currently unknown.

Collection of around 9.3 milliliters of peripheral blood was performed for each donor. The chain joins TRBV6-2 or TRBV6-3 to TRBJ2-1; the match to TRBD2 covers 13 bases. This receptor was obtained from a woman aged 55-75 years in good health. The source material was blood. The CDR3 spells CASTVLAGGPHEQFF. The CDR3 DNA sequence: TGTGCCAGCACCGTACTAGCGGGAGGGCCTCATGAGCAGTTCTTC.